The rows below give T cell receptor beta chains drawn from one sample of a study of cytomegalovirus exposure and HLA in healthy donors. Clones were sequenced by immunoSEQ multiplex PCR, and TCRdb holds only the in-frame ones, with some missing. The table includes about 190,000 clones, 79% detected once. The sample was PBMCs. The receptors derive from a woman under 30 in good health and CMV-seronegative. CDR3s include the opening cysteine and the closing phenylalanine or tryptophan. The order of the fields is D gene, J gene, V gene, CDR3 protein. The D gene is left open where the match is weak.

d_gene: TRBD2; j_gene: TRBJ2-1; v_gene: TRBV9; CDR3aa: CASSVSGTSGLTSSYNEQFF
d_gene: NA; j_gene: TRBJ2-3; v_gene: TRBV27; CDR3aa: CASSLGFRGPVGDTQYF
d_gene: TRBD1; j_gene: TRBJ2-3; v_gene: TRBV5-1; CDR3aa: CASSQGQVPDTQYF
d_gene: NA; j_gene: TRBJ1-2; v_gene: TRBV4-2; CDR3aa: CASSQEWRGVDYGYTF
d_gene: TRBD2; j_gene: TRBJ2-5; v_gene: TRBV29-1; CDR3aa: CSVGPGLAGGPAGAQQTQYF
d_gene: NA; j_gene: TRBJ1-4; v_gene: TRBV25-1; CDR3aa: CASSEPSGNEKLFF
d_gene: TRBD2; j_gene: TRBJ2-5; v_gene: TRBV28; CDR3aa: CASSLFSEAGGSETQYF
d_gene: TRBD2; j_gene: TRBJ2-1; v_gene: TRBV9; CDR3aa: CASSVGTSGRVVVDEQFF
d_gene: NA; j_gene: TRBJ2-2; v_gene: TRBV7-2; CDR3aa: CASSSRVNTGELFF
d_gene: TRBD2; j_gene: TRBJ2-7; v_gene: TRBV4-3; CDR3aa: CASSQYRLAGEQYF
d_gene: TRBD2; j_gene: TRBJ2-1; v_gene: TRBV19; CDR3aa: CASSPPSGTSGLIGYNEQFF
d_gene: NA; j_gene: TRBJ2-3; v_gene: TRBV7-9; CDR3aa: CASSSSVLTDTQYF
d_gene: NA; j_gene: TRBJ2-5; v_gene: TRBV21-1; CDR3aa: CASSPPERGQIEETQYF
d_gene: TRBD1; j_gene: TRBJ1-1; v_gene: TRBV19; CDR3aa: CASSPGNRGVGFF
d_gene: NA; j_gene: TRBJ1-2; v_gene: TRBV27; CDR3aa: CASSLYSEDGYTF
d_gene: TRBD2; j_gene: TRBJ2-3; v_gene: TRBV28; CDR3aa: CASRRGESDTQYF
d_gene: TRBD1; j_gene: TRBJ2-7; v_gene: TRBV4-1; CDR3aa: CASSQDRTGLYEQYF
d_gene: TRBD2; j_gene: TRBJ2-1; v_gene: TRBV9; CDR3aa: CASSVESGGTYNEQFF
d_gene: NA; j_gene: TRBJ2-2; v_gene: TRBV29-1; CDR3aa: CSVEPGLNTGELFF
d_gene: NA; j_gene: TRBJ2-3; v_gene: TRBV28; CDR3aa: CASSEQQGITDTQYF
d_gene: NA; j_gene: TRBJ1-2; v_gene: TRBV5-4; CDR3aa: CASSNGQLPGYTF
d_gene: NA; j_gene: TRBJ1-1; v_gene: TRBV11-2; CDR3aa: CASSRRGNTEAFF
d_gene: TRBD1; j_gene: TRBJ2-4; v_gene: TRBV7-2; CDR3aa: CASSLAAGTGLSLAKNIQYF
d_gene: TRBD1; j_gene: TRBJ1-1; v_gene: TRBV5-1; CDR3aa: CASSGQGPRVSTEAFF
d_gene: NA; j_gene: TRBJ2-6; v_gene: TRBV25-1; CDR3aa: CASSSLSGANVLTF
d_gene: TRBD2; j_gene: TRBJ2-2; v_gene: TRBV10-2; CDR3aa: CASSELKTSPSTGELFF
d_gene: TRBD2; j_gene: TRBJ2-2; v_gene: TRBV4-2; CDR3aa: CASSQSLSSGNTGELFF
d_gene: NA; j_gene: TRBJ2-3; v_gene: TRBV5-6; CDR3aa: CASSLGTGTDTQYF
d_gene: TRBD2; j_gene: TRBJ2-3; v_gene: TRBV4-1; CDR3aa: CASSQEYGGGDTQYF
d_gene: NA; j_gene: TRBJ2-7; v_gene: TRBV1; CDR3aa: CTSSQVGTVPWEQYF
d_gene: NA; j_gene: TRBJ2-2; v_gene: TRBV6-6; CDR3aa: CASKSFGAGELFF